The 21 T cell receptor beta chains below were found in one sample sequenced in a study of graft-versus-host responses after intestinal transplantation. No antigen has been identified for these receptors. TCRdb's copy holds only in-frame clones and misses some; the assay was immunoSEQ multiplex PCR. The sample holds about 96,000 clones, roughly nine tenths seen once. The material was unstimulated CD4+ T cells sorted from spleen or lymph node cells, obtained before intestinal transplant. The receptors were gathered from a human donor who received an intestinal transplant.

The V gene is TRBV5-1, the J gene TRBJ2-7; D is ambiguous. This CDR3 is 14 amino acids long. V lost 3 bases and J 1 base, leaving 11 bases between the germline ends. Germline CDR1 SGHRS, CDR2 YFSETQ. The CDR3 spells CASSSTGGSYEQYF. CDR3 DNA sequence: TGCGCCAGCAGCTCAACTGGCGGATCCTACGAGCAGTACTTC. Complete variable domain (other parts from reference TRBV5-1 and TRBJ2-7): KAGVTQTPRYLIKTRGQQVTLSCSPISGHRSVSWYQQTPGQGLQFLFEYFSETQRNKGNFPGRFSGRQFSNSRSEMNVSTLELGDSALYLCASSSTGGSYEQYFGPGTRLTVT.

A remark on this clone: One junction end does not reproduce the germline sequence, and a read error may be involved. The rearrangement uses TRBV19 and TRBJ1-5; 8 bases map to TRBD1. The CDR3 has 16 residues. The V gene's germline CDR1 is LNHDA and CDR2 SQIVND (reference sequence). The CDR3 DNA is TGTGCCAGCAGTACCGCCCCAGGGGGCTCCAATCAGCCCCAGCATTTT. Its translation: CASSTAPGGSNQPQHF.

The V gene is TRBV14, the J gene TRBJ2-3; D is uncertain. With 3 bases removed from V and 3 bases from J, the gap between germline ends came to 7 bases. The length of the CDR3 is 13 residues. Germline V gives CDR1 SGHDN, CDR2 FVKESK. The CDR3: CASSHGHTDTQYF. CDR3 nucleotide sequence: TGTGCCAGCAGCCACGGTCATACAGATACGCAGTATTTT.

This clone was counted a few times. The junction does not match germline at one end; this may be a read error. The V call is TRBV2, the J call TRBJ2-7; D is possibly TRBD1 (6 bases). Germline V gives CDR1 SNHLY, CDR2 FYNNEI. The CDR3 has 14 amino acids. CDR3 nucleotides: TGTGCCAGCAGCGAAGCTGGACAGCCCTACGGGCAGTACTTC. This sequence encodes CASSEAGQPYGQYF.

The chain has TRBV19 and TRBJ1-5; possible D gene TRBD1, 5 bases. Trimming left V 3 bases short and J 7 bases short, with 13 bases between. The CDR3 totals 14 residues. Per germline, CDR1 LNHDA and CDR2 SQIVND (reference sequence). CDR3 region: CASSIDGGGQPQHF. The CDR3 DNA reads TGTGCCAGTAGTATTGATGGGGGGGGGCAGCCCCAGCATTTT.

The chain has TRBV5-1 and TRBJ2-1, with 10 bases that match TRBD2. Trimming removed 5 bases from V and 0 bases from J; junction bases left unmatched: 2. CDR3 length: 15 residues. Germline V lookup: CDR1 SGHRS, CDR2 YFSETQ. CDR3 sequence: CASSSSGGSYNEQFF. The DNA of the CDR3 is TGCGCCAGCAGTTCTAGCGGGGGCTCCTACAATGAGCAGTTCTTC.

This rearrangement joins TRBV21-1 to TRBJ2-1; TRBD1 was called by the table and not checked on the DNA. TRBV21-1 is recorded as a pseudogene. The CDR3 is 15 residues long. DNA of the CDR3: TGTGCCAGCAGCGACCGGGACACCTTGAACAATGAGCAGTTCTTC. Translating it yields CASSDRDTLNNEQFF.

The chain has TRBV5-1 and TRBJ2-3; 13 bases agree with TRBD2. CDR1 is SGHRS, CDR2 YFSETQ, per germline. This CDR3 comprises 16 residues. V lost 1 base and J lost 1; bases outside the gene matches: 0. CDR3 region: CASSLTSGRGTDTQYF. The CDR3 DNA follows: TGCGCCAGCAGCTTGACTAGCGGGAGGGGCACAGATACGCAGTATTTT.

The J gene is TRBJ2-5, the V gene TRBV2; D possibly corresponds to TRBD1 (6 bases). Judging by the DNA end, TRBJ2-7 fits better; the J call may be wrong. This CDR3 contains 16 residues. Germline V gives CDR1 SNHLY, CDR2 FYNNEI. In nucleotides, the CDR3 is TGTGCCAGCAGTGAAGCGTTCAGGGGCGTCTACTACGAGCAGTACTTC. Amino acids: CASSEAFRGVYYEQYF.

The chain is built from TRBV30 and TRBJ2-3; no definite D call. There are 11 residues in the CDR3. Germline V gene sequence: CDR1 GTSNPN, CDR2 SVGIG (reference sequence). V was shortened by 2 bases and J by 6 bases, with 6 bases between the two germline ends. CDR3 nucleotide sequence: TGTGCCTGGAGTTCCACTGATACGCAGTATTTT. As protein: CAWSSTDTQYF.

The chain employs TRBV4-1 and TRBJ2-5; 8 nucleotides align to TRBD2. Near its end, the DNA agrees better with TRBJ2-7, so the J call may be wrong. Per germline, CDR1 MGHRA and CDR2 YSYEKL. The CDR3 extends over 14 amino acids. The CDR3 DNA is TGCGCCAGCAGCCATTCGGGAGGGAGGCACGAGCAGTACTTC. This encodes CASSHSGGRHEQYF.

CDR3: CATSGTPNTGELFF. Written as DNA, the CDR3 is TGCGCCACCAGCGGGACACCGAACACCGGGGAGCTGTTTTTT. This chain links TRBV10-2 with TRBJ2-2; perhaps TRBD2 as D (7 bases). In germline, CDR1 is WSHSY, CDR2 SAAADI. V shed 10 bases and J shed 0 bases, with 12 bases lying between them. This CDR3 has 14 residues.

The chain is built from TRBV25-1 and TRBJ2-3; 9 bases match TRBD1. The germline V gene encodes CDR1 MGHDK and CDR2 SYGVNS. This CDR3 is built from 17 residues. Losses at the gene ends were 4 bases for V and 5 bases for J; bases not matched to a gene: 13. The CDR3 here is CASSGTLGQGFIDTQYF. CDR3 bases: TGTGCCAGCAGTGGGACGCTGGGACAGGGTTTCATAGATACGCAGTATTTT.

The count of this clone is one. V is TRBV7-9 and J is TRBJ2-1; D unresolved. V shed 5 bases and J shed 4 bases, with 6 bases lying between them. CDR1 is SEHNR, CDR2 FQNEAQ, per germline (reference sequence). The length of the CDR3 is 12 residues. CDR3 DNA: TGTGCCAGCAGCCTGACTTACAATGAGCAGTTCTTC. Amino acids: CASSLTYNEQFF. The variable domain in full, completed from reference TRBV7-9 and TRBJ2-1, reads DTGVSQNPRHKITKRGQNVTFRCDPISEHNRLYWYRQTLGQGPEFLTYFQNEAQLEKSRLLSDRFSAERPKGSFSTLEIQRTEQGDSAMYLCASSLTYNEQFFGPGTRLTVL.

The CDR3: CASRVVLAGTYNEQFF. CDR3 nucleotides: TGTGCCAGTAGGGTCGTACTAGCGGGAACCTACAATGAGCAGTTCTTC. The chain combines TRBV7-2 with TRBJ2-1; 10 bases are shared with TRBD2. The CDR3 runs 16 residues. The germline CDR1 and CDR2 sequences are SGHTA and FQGNSA. V was clipped by 9 bases and J by 2 bases; unmatched bases: 10.

This sequence joins TRBV4-1 and TRBJ2-1; TRBD2 aligns across 9 bases. Germline CDR1 is MGHRA and CDR2 is YSYEKL. The CDR3 totals 17 residues. V was clipped by 0 bases and J by 2 bases; unmatched bases: 5. CDR3 DNA: TGCGCCAGCAGCCAAGATAAAGGCGGGAGGGCCTACAATGAGCAGTTCTTC. Translated: CASSQDKGGRAYNEQFF.

The chain is built from TRBV21-1 and TRBJ1-6. TRBV21-1 is marked as a pseudogene. The length of the CDR3 is 13 residues. The CDR3 is CASRRTGDSPLHF. CDR3 nucleotide sequence: TGTGCCAGCAGGAGGACCGGGGATTCACCCCTCCACTTT.

This clone has more than one count but fewer than ten. The rearrangement links TRBV6-5 to TRBJ1-1; 8 nucleotides agree with TRBD1. J gave up 0 bases and V 6 bases, and 0 bases lay outside the gene matches. Germline V CDR1 and CDR2: MNHEY, SVGAGI. The CDR3 is made up of 13 amino acids. The CDR3 sequence is CASRTGVNTEAFF. In nucleotides, the CDR3 is TGTGCCAGCAGGACAGGGGTGAACACTGAAGCTTTCTTT.

The chain links TRBV29-1 to TRBJ1-2; D is unclear. The CDR3 spans 12 residues. Trimming took 5 bases from V and 4 from J, leaving 11 bases between them. Germline loops: CDR1 SQVTM, CDR2 ANQGSEA. CDR3 coding DNA: TGCAGCGTTCGGTTCGGGTCCTATGGCTACACCTTC. The encoded protein is CSVRFGSYGYTF.

This sequence joins TRBV5-1 and TRBJ2-6; D not resolved. This CDR3 contains 15 residues. V was shortened by 4 bases and J by 2 bases, with 10 bases between the two germline ends. Germline CDR1 reads SGHRS; CDR2 reads YFSETQ. The DNA of the CDR3 is TGCGCCAGCAGCAGGCCGGAGACTGGGGCCAACGTCCTGACTTTC. It yields the protein CASSRPETGANVLTF.

The chain recombines TRBV6-6 with TRBJ1-2; D is possibly TRBD1 (6 bases). Germline values: CDR1 MNHNY, CDR2 SVGAGI (reference sequence). The CDR3 length is 12 residues. V lost 7 bases and J 5 bases, leaving 11 bases between the germline ends. In DNA form, the CDR3 reads TGTGCCAGCATCCAAGGGGGTTATGGCTACACCTTC. This codes for CASIQGGYGYTF.